The rows below give T cell receptor beta chains drawn from one sample of a study of shared clonotypes between healthy human individuals. The data were produced by immunoSEQ multiplex PCR, yet TCRdb's version contains in-frame clones alone and is incomplete. In the table there are some 650,000 clones, about 96% of which are singletons. Sequenced material: naive CD4+ T cells sorted from blood. These receptors all stem from a young woman in good health. The CDR3 runs from the conserved cysteine through the conserved F or W. The D gene is left open where the match is weak. Not all rows give a size; the values are once, few, many and, for expanded clones, a class.

TRBJ1-4 | NA | once | TRBV4-1 | TGCGCCAGCAGCCAAGTCGCAGGTGAACTGTTTTTT | CASSQVAGELFF
TRBJ2-2 | NA | NA | TRBV6-5 | TGTGCCAGCAGTTGGGAGGTCAACACCGGGGAGCTGTTTTTT | CASSWEVNTGELFF
TRBJ1-1 | NA | NA | TRBV5-5 | TGTGCCAGCAGCCGGTGGGGGAACACTGAAGCTTTCTTT | CASSRWGNTEAFF
TRBJ1-4 | NA | NA | TRBV4-2 | TGTGCCAGCAGCCACCGGCAGAACAATGAAAAACTGTTTTTT | CASSHRQNNEKLFF
TRBJ1-1 | NA | NA | TRBV28 | TGTGCCTCACTAGGGAACGAAGAGAACACTGAAGCTTTCTTT | CASLGNEENTEAFF
TRBJ1-1 | NA | NA | TRBV29-1 | TGCAGCGTTGAAATACAGGGTGTCACTGAAGCTTTCTTT | CSVEIQGVTEAFF
TRBJ2-2 | NA | NA | TRBV14 | TGTGCCAGCAGCCAAGACTTGCTAGCAGGCGGGGAGCTGTTTTTT | CASSQDLLAGGELFF
TRBJ2-1 | TRBD2 | NA | TRBV5-8 | TGTGCCAGCAGCTTGGCCTCGACTAGCGGGAGTAACTACAATGAGCAGTTCTTC | CASSLASTSGSNYNEQFF
TRBJ2-1 | TRBD2 | NA | TRBV6-1 | TGTGCCAGCATCCGTCAGGCTAGCGGGAGTTATGAGCAGTTCTTC | CASIRQASGSYEQFF
TRBJ2-3 | TRBD2 | NA | TRBV4-1 | TGCGCCAGCCGGAATCTAGCGGGGGTGGATACGCAGTATTTT | CASRNLAGVDTQYF
TRBJ1-2 | TRBD1 | once | TRBV7-9 | TGTGCCAGCAGCCCAAAGCCGGGACAGCCTAACCTAACTTTCTATGGCTACACCTTC | CASSPKPGQPNLTFYGYTF
TRBJ1-2 | NA | NA | TRBV28 | TGTGCCAGCAACCTAGGATCGGGTTTTTATGGCTACACCTTC | CASNLGSGFYGYTF
TRBJ2-7 | NA | NA | TRBV6-1 | TGTGCCAGCAGAACCACGGGACCTCGTAACGGGCAGTACTTC | CASRTTGPRNGQYF
TRBJ2-7 | NA | NA | TRBV21-1 | TGTGCCAGCAGCCCTAGCTCCTACGAGCAGTACTTC | CASSPSSYEQYF
TRBJ1-4 | NA | NA | TRBV15 | TGTGCCACCAGCAGAGTTCTGGATGAAAAACTGTTTTTT | CATSRVLDEKLFF
TRBJ2-7 | NA | NA | TRBV5-6 | TGTGCCAGCAGCCCCCCGGAAGGAGGGGCCTACGAGCAGTACTTC | CASSPPEGGAYEQYF
TRBJ1-3 | NA | NA | TRBV18 | TGTGCCAGCTCACCCACCGGGGCCCCTGGAAACACCATATATTTT | CASSPTGAPGNTIYF
TRBJ1-1 | NA | NA | TRBV6-1 | TGTGCCAGCAGTGTACAGACGAACACTGAAGCTTTCTTT | CASSVQTNTEAFF
TRBJ2-7 | TRBD2 | NA | TRBV5-1 | TGCGCCAGCAGCTTGTCGCGGGAGGGGGTGAACGAGCAGTACTTC | CASSLSREGVNEQYF
TRBJ2-1 | NA | NA | TRBV5-1 | TGCGCCAGCAGCGCCCGGGGGCAGCTGGCGTACAATGAGCAGTTCTTC | CASSARGQLAYNEQFF
TRBJ2-4 | NA | NA | TRBV2 | TGTGCCAGCAGTGACAGCTTAGCCAAAAACATTCAGTACTTC | CASSDSLAKNIQYF
TRBJ2-3 | TRBD2 | NA | TRBV5-6 | TGTGCCAGCAGCTTGGGTCCGACTAGCGGGGCGTTCACAGATACGCAGTATTTT | CASSLGPTSGAFTDTQYF
TRBJ1-2 | NA | NA | TRBV7-9 | TGTGCCAGCAGCTTTACCTCGGGGAATAAAGGCTACACCTTC | CASSFTSGNKGYTF
TRBJ1-3 | NA | NA | TRBV28 | TGTGCCAGCAGCCCCCCGGGGGGCAACACCATATATTTT | CASSPPGGNTIYF
TRBJ1-1 | NA | NA | TRBV5-1 | TGCGCCAGCAGCTTGGTTCTGGGGGCGAACACTGAAGCTTTCTTT | CASSLVLGANTEAFF
TRBJ2-2 | TRBD2 | NA | TRBV2 | TGTGCCAGCAGTGAGGGACTAGCTGGTACCGGGGAGCTGTTTTTT | CASSEGLAGTGELFF
TRBJ1-3 | NA | NA | TRBV18 | TGTGCCAGCTCACCACCGCCTTTGGGAAACACCATATATTTT | CASSPPPLGNTIYF
TRBJ2-7 | NA | once | TRBV20-1 | TGCAGTGCTAATAATGGGTACGAGCAGTACTTC | CSANNGYEQYF
TRBJ2-1 | NA | NA | TRBV10-3 | TGTGCCATCAGCGGACAGTTGGATTCCTACAATGAGCAGTTCTTC | CAISGQLDSYNEQFF
TRBJ1-4 | NA | NA | TRBV18 | TGTGCCAGCTCACCAAGACAGGCTGAGAATGAAAAACTGTTTTTT | CASSPRQAENEKLFF
TRBJ2-7 | NA | NA | TRBV28 | TGTGCCAGCCACACAGGTGGGGGCTACCGGAACGAGCAGTACTTC | CASHTGGGYRNEQYF
TRBJ1-5 | TRBD1 | NA | TRBV6-5 | TGTGCCAGCAGTAGACAGGGCGGGCAGCCCCAGCATTTT | CASSRQGGQPQHF
TRBJ1-1 | TRBD1 | NA | TRBV27 | TGTGCCAGTCTTGGGGGTCGACAGGGGAACACTGAAGCTTTCTTT | CASLGGRQGNTEAFF
TRBJ2-5 | TRBD1 | NA | TRBV10-2 | TGCGCCAGCAGTGAGTCCACTTGGACAGGGGGCAAGGAGACCCAGTACTTC | CASSESTWTGGKETQYF
TRBJ2-1 | NA | NA | TRBV10-1 | TGCGCCAGCAGTGAGTCGACCGGGACCACCTACAATGAGCAGTTCTTC | CASSESTGTTYNEQFF
TRBJ2-7 | TRBD2 | NA | TRBV6-6 | TGTGCCAGCAGTTATATAGCGGGAGCATCCTACGAGCAGTACTTC | CASSYIAGASYEQYF
TRBJ1-4 | NA | NA | TRBV6-5 | TGTGCCAGCAGTTACTCGTCATCGGATTCTGAGGAAAAACTGTTTTTT | CASSYSSSDSEEKLFF
TRBJ1-1 | NA | NA | TRBV11-2 | TGTGCCAGCAGCTATGAGGGGGTGACTGAAGCTTTCTTT | CASSYEGVTEAFF
TRBJ2-1 | NA | NA | TRBV11-2 | TGTGCCAGCAGCTTAGAGGGGGGCGGCTCCTACAATGAGCAGTTCTTC | CASSLEGGGSYNEQFF
TRBJ1-1 | NA | once | TRBV4-1 | TGCGCCAGCAGCCAAGACGCTTGGGAACAGCACACTGAAGCTTTCTTT | CASSQDAWEQHTEAFF
TRBJ2-1 | TRBD2 | NA | TRBV28 | TGTGCCAGCAGTTTTGCGGGAGGCTCCTACAATGAGCAGTTCTTC | CASSFAGGSYNEQFF
TRBJ1-4 | NA | NA | TRBV11-2 | TGTGCCAGCAGCTTAGTGGAAGGGGTACGGGAAAAACTGTTTTTT | CASSLVEGVREKLFF
TRBJ2-3 | NA | NA | TRBV6-6 | TGTGCCAGCAGTTACTCCCCAGACCTCCCAGATACGCAGTATTTT | CASSYSPDLPDTQYF
TRBJ2-7 | NA | NA | TRBV5-4 | TGTGCCAGCAGCTTTGGATCGACCGCTGAGGGGCAGTACTTC | CASSFGSTAEGQYF
TRBJ1-1 | NA | NA | TRBV19 | TGTGCCAGTAGTATGGCACCGACGGAAGCTTTCTTT | CASSMAPTEAFF
TRBJ2-3 | NA | NA | TRBV5-1 | TGCGCCAGCAGCTTGGGGAGCGATACGCAGTATTTT | CASSLGSDTQYF
TRBJ2-7 | NA | NA | TRBV11-3 | TGTGCCAGCAGCTTTAGGAGGGACTCCTACGAGCAGTACTTC | CASSFRRDSYEQYF
TRBJ2-7 | NA | NA | TRBV5-1 | TGCGCCAGCAGCTTGGCTGCGCTTTTCCCCTACGAGCAGTACTTC | CASSLAALFPYEQYF
TRBJ2-5 | TRBD2 | NA | TRBV23-1 | TGCGCCAGCAGTCAATCCCGACTAGCGGACCAAGAGACCCAGTACTTC | CASSQSRLADQETQYF
TRBJ2-1 | TRBD2 | NA | TRBV7-9 | TGTGCCAGCAGCCCTGGGACTAGCGGGTCGAATGAGCAGTTCTTC | CASSPGTSGSNEQFF
TRBJ1-1 | NA | NA | TRBV28 | TGTGCCAGCAATGGAGGCCGCCGCACTGAAGCTTTCTTT | CASNGGRRTEAFF
TRBJ1-5 | NA | NA | TRBV28 | TGTGCCAGCAGTTTAAGGGATCAGCCCCAGCATTTT | CASSLRDQPQHF
TRBJ2-4 | TRBD1 | NA | TRBV6-5 | TGTGCCAGCAGCCATGACAGGGTTAGAGACATTCAGTACTTC | CASSHDRVRDIQYF
TRBJ2-2 | TRBD2 | NA | TRBV2 | TGTGCCAGCAGTGAACTAGCGGAGAACACCGGGGAGCTGTTTTTT | CASSELAENTGELFF
TRBJ2-5 | NA | NA | TRBV10-1 | TGCGCCAGCAGTGACACCCCAGAGACCCAGTACTTC | CASSDTPETQYF
TRBJ2-7 | NA | NA | TRBV27 | TGTGCCAGCCGTAGCGGCAATACCTACGAGCAGTACTTC | CASRSGNTYEQYF
TRBJ1-2 | NA | NA | TRBV28 | TGTGCCAGCAGTTTCCAGGGCCCCTATGGCTACACCTTC | CASSFQGPYGYTF